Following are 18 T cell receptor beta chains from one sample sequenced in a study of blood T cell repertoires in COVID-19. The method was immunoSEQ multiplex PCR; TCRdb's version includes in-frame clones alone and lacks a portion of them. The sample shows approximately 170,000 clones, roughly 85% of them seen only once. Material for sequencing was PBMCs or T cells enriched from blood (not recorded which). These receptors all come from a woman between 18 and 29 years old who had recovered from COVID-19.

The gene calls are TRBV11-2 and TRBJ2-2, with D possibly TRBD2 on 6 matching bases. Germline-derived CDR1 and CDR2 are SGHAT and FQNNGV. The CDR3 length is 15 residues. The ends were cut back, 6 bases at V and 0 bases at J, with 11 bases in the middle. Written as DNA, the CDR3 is TGTGCCAGCAGTCACGGCGGGGCGAACACCGGGGAGCTGTTTTTT. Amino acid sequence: CASSHGGANTGELFF.

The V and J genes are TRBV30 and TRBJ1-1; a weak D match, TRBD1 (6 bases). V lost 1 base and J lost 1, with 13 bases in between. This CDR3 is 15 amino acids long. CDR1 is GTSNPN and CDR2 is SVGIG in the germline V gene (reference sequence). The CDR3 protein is CAWSGEGHWNTEAFF. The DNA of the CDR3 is TGTGCCTGGAGTGGGGAGGGACACTGGAACACTGAAGCTTTCTTT.

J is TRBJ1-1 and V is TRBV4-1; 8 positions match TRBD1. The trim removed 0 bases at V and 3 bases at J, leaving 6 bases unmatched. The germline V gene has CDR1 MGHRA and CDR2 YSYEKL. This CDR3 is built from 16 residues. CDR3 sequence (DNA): TGCGCCAGCAGCCAAGATGGTAGACAGGGGCACACTGAAGCTTTCTTT. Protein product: CASSQDGRQGHTEAFF.

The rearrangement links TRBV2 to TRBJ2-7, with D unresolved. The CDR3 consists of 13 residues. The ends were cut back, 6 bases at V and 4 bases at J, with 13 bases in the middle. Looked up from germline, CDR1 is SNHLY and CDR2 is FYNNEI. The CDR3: CASRRYSPYEQYF. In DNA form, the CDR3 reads TGTGCCAGCAGACGGTATTCTCCTTACGAGCAGTACTTC.

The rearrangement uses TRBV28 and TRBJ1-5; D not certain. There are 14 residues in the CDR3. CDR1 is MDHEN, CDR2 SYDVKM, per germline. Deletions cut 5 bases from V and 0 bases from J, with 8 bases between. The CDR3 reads CASSLDGSNQPQHF. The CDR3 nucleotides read TGTGCCAGCAGTCTAGACGGTAGCAATCAGCCCCAGCATTTT.

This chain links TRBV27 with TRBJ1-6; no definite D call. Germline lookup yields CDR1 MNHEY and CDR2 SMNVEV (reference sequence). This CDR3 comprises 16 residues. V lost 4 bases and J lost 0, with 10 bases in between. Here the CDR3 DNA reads TGTGCCAGCAGTTCCCTGGAGAGCTCCTATAATTCACCCCTCCACTTT. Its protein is CASSSLESSYNSPLHF.

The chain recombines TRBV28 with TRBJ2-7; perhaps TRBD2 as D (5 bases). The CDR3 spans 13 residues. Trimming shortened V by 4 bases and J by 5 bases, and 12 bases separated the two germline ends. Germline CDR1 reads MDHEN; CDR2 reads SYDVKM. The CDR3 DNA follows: TGTGCCAGCAGTTCTCAGGCGGGTGACGAGCAGTACTTC. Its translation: CASSSQAGDEQYF.

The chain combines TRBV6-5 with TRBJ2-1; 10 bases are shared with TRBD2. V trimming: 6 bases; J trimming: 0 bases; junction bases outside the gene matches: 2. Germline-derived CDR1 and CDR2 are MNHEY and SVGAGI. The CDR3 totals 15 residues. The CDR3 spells CASRSSGSSYNEQFF. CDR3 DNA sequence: TGTGCCAGCAGATCTAGCGGGAGCTCCTACAATGAGCAGTTCTTC.

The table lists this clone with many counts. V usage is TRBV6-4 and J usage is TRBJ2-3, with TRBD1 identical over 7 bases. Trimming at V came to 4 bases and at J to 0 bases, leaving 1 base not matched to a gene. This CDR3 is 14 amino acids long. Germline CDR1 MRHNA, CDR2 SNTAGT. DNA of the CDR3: TGTGCCAGCAGTGGGGACAGTAGCACAGATACGCAGTATTTT. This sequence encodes CASSGDSSTDTQYF.

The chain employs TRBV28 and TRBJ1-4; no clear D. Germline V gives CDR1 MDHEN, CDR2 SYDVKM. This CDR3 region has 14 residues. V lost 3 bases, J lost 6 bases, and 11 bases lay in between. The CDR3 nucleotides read TGTGCCAGCAGTTTCCGGTCTGGTTATGAAAAACTGTTTTTT. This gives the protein CASSFRSGYEKLFF.

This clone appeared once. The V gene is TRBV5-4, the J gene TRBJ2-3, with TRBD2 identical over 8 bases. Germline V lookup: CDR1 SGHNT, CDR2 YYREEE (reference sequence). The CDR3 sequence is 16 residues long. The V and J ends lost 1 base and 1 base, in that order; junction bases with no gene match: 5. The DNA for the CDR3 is TGTGCCAGCAGCTTGTCGGGCGGGGGGCGCACAGATACGCAGTATTTT. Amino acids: CASSLSGGGRTDTQYF. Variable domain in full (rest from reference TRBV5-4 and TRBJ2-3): ETGVTQSPTHLIKTRGQQVTLRCSSQSGHNTVSWYQQALGQGPQFIFQYYREEENGRGNFPPRFSGLQFPNYSSELNVNALELDDSALYLCASSLSGGGRTDTQYFGPGTRLTVL.

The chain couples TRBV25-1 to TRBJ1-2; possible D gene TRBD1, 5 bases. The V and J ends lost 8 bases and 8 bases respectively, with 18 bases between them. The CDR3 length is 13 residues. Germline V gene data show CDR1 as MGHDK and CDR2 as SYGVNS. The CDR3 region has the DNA TGTGCCAGCGCCGAAGGGACTTGGGGAGGCTACACCTTC. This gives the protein CASAEGTWGGYTF.

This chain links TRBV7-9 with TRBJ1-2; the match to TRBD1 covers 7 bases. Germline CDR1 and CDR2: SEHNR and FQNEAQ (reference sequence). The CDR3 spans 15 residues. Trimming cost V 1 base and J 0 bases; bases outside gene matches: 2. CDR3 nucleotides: TGTGCCAGCAGCTTAGTGGGGACAGCTAACTATGGCTACACCTTC. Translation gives CASSLVGTANYGYTF.

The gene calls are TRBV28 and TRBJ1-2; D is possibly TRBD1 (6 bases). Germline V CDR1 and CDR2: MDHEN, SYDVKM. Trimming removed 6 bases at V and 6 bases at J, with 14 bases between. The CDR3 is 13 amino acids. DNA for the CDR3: TGTGCCAGCAGCCGGTTAGGGGGAGATGGCTACACCTTC. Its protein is CASSRLGGDGYTF.

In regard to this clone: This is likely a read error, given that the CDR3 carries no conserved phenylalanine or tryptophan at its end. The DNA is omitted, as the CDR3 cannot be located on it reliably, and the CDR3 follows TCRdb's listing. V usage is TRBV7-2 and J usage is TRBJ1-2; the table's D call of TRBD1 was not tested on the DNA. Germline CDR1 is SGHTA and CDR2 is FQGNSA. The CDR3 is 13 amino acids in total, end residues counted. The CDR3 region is CASSSGTGYPMWV.

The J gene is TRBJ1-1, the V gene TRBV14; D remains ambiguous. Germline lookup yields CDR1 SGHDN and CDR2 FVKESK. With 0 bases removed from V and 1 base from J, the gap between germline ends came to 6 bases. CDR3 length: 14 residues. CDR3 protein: CASSQELANTEAFF. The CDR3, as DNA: TGTGCCAGCAGCCAAGAACTCGCGAACACTGAAGCTTTCTTT.

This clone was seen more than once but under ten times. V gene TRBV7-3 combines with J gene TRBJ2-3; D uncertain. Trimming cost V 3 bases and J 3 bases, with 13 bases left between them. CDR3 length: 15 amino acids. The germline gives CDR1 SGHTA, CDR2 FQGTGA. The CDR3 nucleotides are TGTGCCAGCAGCTTTTCCGTCATCGGGACAGATACGCAGTATTTT. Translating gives CASSFSVIGTDTQYF.

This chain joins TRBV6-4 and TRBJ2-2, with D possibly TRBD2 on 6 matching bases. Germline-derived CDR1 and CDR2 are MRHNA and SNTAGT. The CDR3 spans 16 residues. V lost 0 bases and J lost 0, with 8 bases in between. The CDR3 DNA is TGTGCCAGCAGTGACTCGGGACTGACGAACACCGGGGAGCTGTTTTTT. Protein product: CASSDSGLTNTGELFF.